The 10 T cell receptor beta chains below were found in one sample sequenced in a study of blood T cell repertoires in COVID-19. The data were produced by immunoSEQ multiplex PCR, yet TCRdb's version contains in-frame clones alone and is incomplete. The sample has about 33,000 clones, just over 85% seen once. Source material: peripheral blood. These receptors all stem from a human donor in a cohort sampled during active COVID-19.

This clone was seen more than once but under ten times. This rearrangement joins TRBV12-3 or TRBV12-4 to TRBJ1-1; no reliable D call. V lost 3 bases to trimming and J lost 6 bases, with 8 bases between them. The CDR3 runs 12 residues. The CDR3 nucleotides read TGTGCCAGCAGTTTCTACCCCGCTGAAGCTTTCTTT. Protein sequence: CASSFYPAEAFF.

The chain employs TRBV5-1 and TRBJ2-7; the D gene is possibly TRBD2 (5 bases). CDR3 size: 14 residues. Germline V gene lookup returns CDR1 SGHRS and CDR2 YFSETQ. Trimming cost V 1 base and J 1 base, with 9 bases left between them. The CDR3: CASSLTTGSYEQYF. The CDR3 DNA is TGCGCCAGCAGCTTGACCACGGGGTCCTACGAGCAGTACTTC. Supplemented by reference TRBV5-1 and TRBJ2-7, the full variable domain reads KAGVTQTPRYLIKTRGQQVTLSCSPISGHRSVSWYQQTPGQGLQFLFEYFSETQRNKGNFPGRFSGRQFSNSRSEMNVSTLELGDSALYLCASSLTTGSYEQYFGPGTRLTVT.

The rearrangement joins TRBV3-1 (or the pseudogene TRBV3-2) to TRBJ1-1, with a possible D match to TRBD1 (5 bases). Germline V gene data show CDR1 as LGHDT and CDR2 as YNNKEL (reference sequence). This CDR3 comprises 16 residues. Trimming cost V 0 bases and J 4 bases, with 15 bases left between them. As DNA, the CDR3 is TGTGCCAGCAGCCAAGATCGGCGGACACTTTCCACTGAAGCTTTCTTT. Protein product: CASSQDRRTLSTEAFF.

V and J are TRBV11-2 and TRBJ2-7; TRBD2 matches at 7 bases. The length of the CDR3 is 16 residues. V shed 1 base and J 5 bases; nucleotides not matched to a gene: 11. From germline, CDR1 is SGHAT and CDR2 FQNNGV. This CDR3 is CASSLVASGIPHEQYF. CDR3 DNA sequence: TGTGCCAGCAGCTTAGTGGCCAGCGGGATTCCCCACGAGCAGTACTTC.

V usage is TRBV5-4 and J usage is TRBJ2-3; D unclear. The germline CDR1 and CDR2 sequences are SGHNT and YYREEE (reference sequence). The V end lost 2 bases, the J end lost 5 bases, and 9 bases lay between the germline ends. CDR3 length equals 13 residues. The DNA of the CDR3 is TGTGCCAGCAGCTTACCCACATTAGATACGCAGTATTTT. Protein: CASSLPTLDTQYF.

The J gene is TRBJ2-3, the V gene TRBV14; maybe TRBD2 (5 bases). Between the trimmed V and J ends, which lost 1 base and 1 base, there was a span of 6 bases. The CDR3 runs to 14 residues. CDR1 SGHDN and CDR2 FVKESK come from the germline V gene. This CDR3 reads CASSQGTGTDTQYF. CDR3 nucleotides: TGTGCCAGCAGCCAAGGGACTGGCACAGATACGCAGTATTTT.

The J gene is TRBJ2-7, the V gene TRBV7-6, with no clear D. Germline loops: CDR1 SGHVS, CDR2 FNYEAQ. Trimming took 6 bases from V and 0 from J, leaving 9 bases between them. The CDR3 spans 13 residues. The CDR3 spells CASSLERSYEQYF. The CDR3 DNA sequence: TGTGCCAGCAGTTTGGAGCGCTCCTACGAGCAGTACTTC.

In DNA form, the CDR3 reads TGTGCCAGCAGCGTCGGGGACAGGGGCCCCTACGAGCAGTACTTC. Translated: CASSVGDRGPYEQYF. V usage is TRBV9 and J usage is TRBJ2-7; 10 positions match TRBD1. The trim removed 2 bases at V and 2 bases at J, leaving 4 bases unmatched. CDR1 SGDLS and CDR2 YYNGEE come from the germline V gene. The CDR3 is 15 residues long. The variable domain in full, completed from reference TRBV9 and TRBJ2-7, reads DSGVTQTPKHLITATGQRVTLRCSPRSGDLSVYWYQQSLDQGLQFLIQYYNGEERAKGNILERFSAQQFPDLHSELNLSSLELGDSALYFCASSVGDRGPYEQYFGPGTRLTVT.

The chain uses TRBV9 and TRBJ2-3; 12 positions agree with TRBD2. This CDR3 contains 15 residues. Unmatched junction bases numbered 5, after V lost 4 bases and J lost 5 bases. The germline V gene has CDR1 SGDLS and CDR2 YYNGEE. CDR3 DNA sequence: TGTGCCAGCAGCCCAGAACTAGCGGGAGGAGATACGCAGTATTTT. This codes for CASSPELAGGDTQYF.

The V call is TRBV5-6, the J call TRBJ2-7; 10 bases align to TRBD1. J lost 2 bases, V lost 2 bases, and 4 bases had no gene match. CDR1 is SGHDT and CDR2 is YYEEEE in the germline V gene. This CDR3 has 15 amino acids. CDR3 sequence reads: CASSFRDRGPYEQYF. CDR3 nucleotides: TGTGCCAGCAGCTTCCGGGACAGGGGTCCCTACGAGCAGTACTTC.